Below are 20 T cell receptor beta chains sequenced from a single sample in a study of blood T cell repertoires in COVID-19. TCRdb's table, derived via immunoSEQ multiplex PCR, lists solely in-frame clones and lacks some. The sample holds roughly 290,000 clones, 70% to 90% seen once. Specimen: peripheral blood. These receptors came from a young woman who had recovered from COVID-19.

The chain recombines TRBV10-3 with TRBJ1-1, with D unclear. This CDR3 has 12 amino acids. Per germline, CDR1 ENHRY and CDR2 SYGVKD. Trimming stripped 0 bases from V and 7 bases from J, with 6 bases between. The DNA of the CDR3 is TGTGCCATCAGTGAGTCGGGCCATGAAGCTTTCTTT. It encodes CAISESGHEAFF.

In DNA form, the CDR3 reads TGTGCCAGCAGCCAAACCGGGAGCGTCTACAATGAGCAGTTCTTC. This gives the protein CASSQTGSVYNEQFF. This chain connects TRBV4-2 to TRBJ2-1, with D possibly TRBD2 on 6 matching bases. Germline CDR1 LGHNA, CDR2 YNFKEQ. V lost 2 bases and J 3 bases, leaving 11 bases between the germline ends. The CDR3 sequence is 15 residues long.

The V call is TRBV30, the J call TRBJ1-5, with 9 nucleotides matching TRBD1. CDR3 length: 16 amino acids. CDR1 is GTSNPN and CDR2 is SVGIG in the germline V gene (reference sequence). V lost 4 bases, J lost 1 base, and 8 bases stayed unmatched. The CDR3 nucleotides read TGTGCCTGGACCGGGACAGGGCTTTTCAGCAATCAGCCCCAGCATTTT. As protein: CAWTGTGLFSNQPQHF.

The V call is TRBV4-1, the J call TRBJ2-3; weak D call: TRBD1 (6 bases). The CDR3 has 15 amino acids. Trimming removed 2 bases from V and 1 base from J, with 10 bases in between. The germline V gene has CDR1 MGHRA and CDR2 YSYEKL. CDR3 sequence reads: CASSQQGLRTDTQYF. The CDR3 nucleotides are TGCGCCAGCAGCCAACAGGGGTTACGCACAGATACGCAGTATTTT.

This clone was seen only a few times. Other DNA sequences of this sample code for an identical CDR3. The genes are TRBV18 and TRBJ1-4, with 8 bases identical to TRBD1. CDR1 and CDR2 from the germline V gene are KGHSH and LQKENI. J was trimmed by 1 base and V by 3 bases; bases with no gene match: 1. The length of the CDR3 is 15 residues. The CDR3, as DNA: TGTGCCAGCTCACCTACAGGGGGAACTAATGAAAAACTGTTTTTT. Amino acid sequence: CASSPTGGTNEKLFF.

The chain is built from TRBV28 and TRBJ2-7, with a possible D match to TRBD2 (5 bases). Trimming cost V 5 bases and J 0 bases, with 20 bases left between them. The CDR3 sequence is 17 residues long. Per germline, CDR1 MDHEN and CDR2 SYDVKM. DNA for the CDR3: TGTGCCAGCAGTCCTCCCGATCTGACTACTAGCTCCTACGAGCAGTACTTC. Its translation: CASSPPDLTTSSYEQYF.

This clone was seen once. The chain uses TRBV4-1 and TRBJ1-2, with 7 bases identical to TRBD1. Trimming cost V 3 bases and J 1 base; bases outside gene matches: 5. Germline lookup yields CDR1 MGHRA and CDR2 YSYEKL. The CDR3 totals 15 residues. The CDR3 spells CASSHWTGLNYGYTF. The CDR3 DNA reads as TGCGCCAGCAGCCACTGGACAGGACTTAACTATGGCTACACCTTC.

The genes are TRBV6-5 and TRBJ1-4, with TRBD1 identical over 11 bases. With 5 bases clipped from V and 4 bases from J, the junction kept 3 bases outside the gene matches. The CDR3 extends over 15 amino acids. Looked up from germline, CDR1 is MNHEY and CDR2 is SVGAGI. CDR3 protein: CASSRGQGDNEKLFF. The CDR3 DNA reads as TGTGCCAGCAGTAGGGGACAGGGGGATAATGAAAAACTGTTTTTT.

The CDR3 DNA reads TGTGCCACCAGCAGACCGGGACATGGGTCCTACGAGCAGTACTTC. It specifies CATSRPGHGSYEQYF. J is TRBJ2-7 and V is TRBV15; weak D call: TRBD1 (6 bases). Trimming pared 2 bases from V and 1 base from J, leaving 12 bases between. Germline V lookup: CDR1 LNHNV, CDR2 YYDKDF (reference sequence). CDR3 length: 15 residues.

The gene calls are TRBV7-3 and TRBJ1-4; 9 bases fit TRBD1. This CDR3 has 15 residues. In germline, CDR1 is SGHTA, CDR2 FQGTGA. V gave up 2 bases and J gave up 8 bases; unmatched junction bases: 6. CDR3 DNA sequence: TGTGCCAGCAGCTTATGGGACAGGGTCGAAGAAAAACTGTTTTTT. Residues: CASSLWDRVEEKLFF. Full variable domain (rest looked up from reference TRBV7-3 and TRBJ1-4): GAGVSQTPSNKVTEKGKYVELRCDPISGHTALYWYRQSLGQGPEFLIYFQGTGAADDSGLPNDRFFAVRPEGSVSTLKIQRTERGDSAVYLCASSLWDRVEEKLFFGSGTQLSVL.

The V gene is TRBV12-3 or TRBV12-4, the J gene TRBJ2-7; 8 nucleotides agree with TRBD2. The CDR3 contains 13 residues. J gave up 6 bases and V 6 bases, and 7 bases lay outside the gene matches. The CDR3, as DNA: TGTGCCAGCAGGGTTAGCGGGGTCGGCGAGCAGTACTTC. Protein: CASRVSGVGEQYF.

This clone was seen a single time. The CDR3 sequence is CATSEGGQGPYEQYF. The DNA of the CDR3 is TGTGCCACCAGTGAGGGGGGACAGGGACCCTACGAGCAGTACTTC. The chain couples TRBV24-1 to TRBJ2-7, with 9 bases aligning to TRBD1. Per germline, CDR1 KGHDR and CDR2 SFDVKD. There are 15 residues in the CDR3. J lost 2 bases, V lost 4 bases, and 5 bases had no gene match.

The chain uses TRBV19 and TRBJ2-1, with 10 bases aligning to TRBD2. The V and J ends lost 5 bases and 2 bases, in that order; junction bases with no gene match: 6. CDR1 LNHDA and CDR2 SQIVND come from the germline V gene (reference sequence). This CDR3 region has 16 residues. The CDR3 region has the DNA TGTGCCAGTAGTCCTAGGACTAGCGGCACCTACAATGAGCAGTTCTTC. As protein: CASSPRTSGTYNEQFF.

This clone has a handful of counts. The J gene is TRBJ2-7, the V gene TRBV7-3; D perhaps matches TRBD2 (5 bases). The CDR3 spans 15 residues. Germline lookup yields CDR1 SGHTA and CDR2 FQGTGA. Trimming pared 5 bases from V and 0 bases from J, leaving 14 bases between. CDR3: CASSPSGSLSYEQYF. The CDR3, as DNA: TGTGCCAGCAGCCCAAGCGGCTCACTCTCCTACGAGCAGTACTTC. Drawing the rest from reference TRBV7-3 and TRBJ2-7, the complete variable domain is GAGVSQTPSNKVTEKGKYVELRCDPISGHTALYWYRQSLGQGPEFLIYFQGTGAADDSGLPNDRFFAVRPEGSVSTLKIQRTERGDSAVYLCASSPSGSLSYEQYFGPGTRLTVT.

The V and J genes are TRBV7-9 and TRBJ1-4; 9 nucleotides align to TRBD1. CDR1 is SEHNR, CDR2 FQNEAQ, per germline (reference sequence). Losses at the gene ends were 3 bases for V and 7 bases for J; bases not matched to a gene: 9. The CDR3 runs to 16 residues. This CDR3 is CASSFSGTGLGEKLFF. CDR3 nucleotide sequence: TGTGCCAGCAGCTTCTCCGGGACAGGGTTAGGTGAAAAACTGTTTTTT.

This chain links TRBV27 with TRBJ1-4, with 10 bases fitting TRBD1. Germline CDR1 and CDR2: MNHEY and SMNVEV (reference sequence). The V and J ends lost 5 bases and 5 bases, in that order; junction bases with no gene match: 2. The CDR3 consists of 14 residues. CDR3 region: CASSTDRGNEKLFF. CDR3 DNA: TGTGCCAGCAGTACGGACAGGGGGAATGAAAAACTGTTTTTT.

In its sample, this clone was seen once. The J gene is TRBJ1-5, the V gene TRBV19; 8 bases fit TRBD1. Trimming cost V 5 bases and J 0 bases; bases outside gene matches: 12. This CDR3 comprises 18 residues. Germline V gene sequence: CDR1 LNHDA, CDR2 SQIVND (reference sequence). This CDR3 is CASSAPAGTGDSNQPQHF. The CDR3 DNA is TGTGCCAGTAGTGCGCCCGCCGGGACAGGTGATAGCAATCAGCCCCAGCATTTT.

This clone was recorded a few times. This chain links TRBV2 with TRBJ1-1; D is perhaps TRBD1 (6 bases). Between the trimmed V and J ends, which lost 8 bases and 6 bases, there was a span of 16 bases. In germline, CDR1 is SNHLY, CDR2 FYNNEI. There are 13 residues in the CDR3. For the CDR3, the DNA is TGTGCCAGCGCCGGACAGTTCGGGTCTGAAGCTTTCTTT. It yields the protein CASAGQFGSEAFF.

CDR3 coding DNA: TGTGCCAGCAGTCCAGCGGGAGTGGTAATCTACGAGCAGTACTTC. Encoded protein: CASSPAGVVIYEQYF. The V call is TRBV27, the J call TRBJ2-7; 8 bases are shared with TRBD2. Trimming took 5 bases from V and 3 from J; bases not matched to a gene: 9. CDR1 MNHEY and CDR2 SMNVEV come from the germline V gene (reference sequence). This CDR3 contains 15 residues.

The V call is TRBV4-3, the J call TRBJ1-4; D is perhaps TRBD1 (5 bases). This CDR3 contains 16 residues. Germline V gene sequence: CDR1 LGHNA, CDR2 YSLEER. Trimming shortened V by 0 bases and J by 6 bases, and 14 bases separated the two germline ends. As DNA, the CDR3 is TGCGCCAGCAGCCAAGATCGCGGTTTCAGGGATGAAAAACTGTTTTTT. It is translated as CASSQDRGFRDEKLFF.